The rows below give T cell receptor beta chains drawn from one sample of a study of blood T cell repertoires in COVID-19. Generated by immunoSEQ multiplex PCR, the TCRdb table keeps only in-frame clones and is missing some. The repertoire consists of approximately 57,000 clones, with approximately 78% occurring once and the leading ten covering approximately 7.7%. Source material: peripheral blood. These receptors all come from an elderly woman with acute or convalescent COVID-19. Each CDR3 is given with its conserved first and last residue. D genes are given only for firm matches. Only part of the rows carry a size: once, few, many, or a class if the clone is expanded.

NA TRBJ2-1 TRBD2 TRBV11-2 CASSRRTSGESIEQFF TGTGCCAGCAGCCGACGGACTAGCGGGGAATCTATTGAGCAGTTCTTC
NA TRBJ1-5 TRBD1 TRBV30 CAADPGKGGDYSNQPQHF TGTGCCGCCGATCCAGGGAAAGGGGGCGATTATAGCAATCAGCCCCAGCATTTT
NA TRBJ2-2 TRBD1 TRBV5-8 CASSFPGTGSSGELFF TGTGCCAGCAGCTTTCCCGGGACAGGGTCTTCCGGGGAGCTGTTTTTT
NA TRBJ1-5 NA TRBV19 CASSGGGGRQPQHF TGTGCCAGTAGTGGCGGGGGAGGTAGGCAGCCCCAGCATTTT
NA TRBJ1-2 TRBD1 TRBV2 CASSLKTGGVYGYTF TGTGCCAGCAGCCTAAAGACAGGGGGTGTCTATGGCTACACCTTC
NA TRBJ1-4 NA TRBV29-1 CSVDPSGGGKLFF TGCAGCGTTGATCCCTCCGGGGGAGGGAAACTGTTTTTT
NA TRBJ2-7 NA TRBV2 CASSVYRAYEQYF TGTGCCAGCAGTGTTTACAGGGCTTACGAGCAGTACTTC
NA TRBJ1-6 TRBD1 TRBV18 CASSPNRGNSPLHF TGTGCCAGCTCACCAAACAGGGGGAATTCACCCCTCCACTTT
NA TRBJ2-3 NA TRBV18 CASSPPKRTSTDTQYF TGTGCCAGCTCACCACCGAAGCGGACTAGCACAGATACGCAGTATTTT
NA TRBJ1-2 NA TRBV7-2 CASSLPGQGNYGYTF TGTGCCAGCAGCTTACCTGGGCAGGGAAACTATGGCTACACCTTC
NA TRBJ2-2 TRBD1 TRBV7-8 CASSTLQGKLFF TGTGCCAGCAGCACCCTACAGGGGAAGCTGTTTTTT
NA TRBJ2-3 TRBD2 TRBV7-3 CASSRSSGTSGSTTDTQYF TGTGCCAGCAGCCGTAGCTCCGGGACTAGCGGGAGCACGACAGATACGCAGTATTTT
NA TRBJ1-5 NA TRBV18 CASSPGLAQPQHF TGTGCCAGCTCACCAGGGTTAGCACAGCCCCAGCATTTT
NA TRBJ2-1 NA TRBV9 CASSVGGRGSYNEQFF TGTGCCAGCAGCGTAGGAGGACGGGGGTCCTACAATGAGCAGTTCTTC
NA TRBJ2-7 NA TRBV6-6 CASSTYGTSPYEQYF TGTGCCAGCAGTACATACGGGACATCCCCCTACGAGCAGTACTTC
NA TRBJ2-1 NA TRBV5-1 CASSLSFPGDREQFF TGCGCCAGCAGCTTGTCTTTTCCGGGAGACCGGGAGCAGTTCTTC
NA TRBJ1-2 NA TRBV5-6 CASSRVLYGYTF TGTGCCAGCAGCCGAGTCCTATATGGCTACACCTTC
NA TRBJ2-7 NA TRBV5-5 CASSLVIATEQYF TGTGCCAGCAGCTTGGTTATAGCCACCGAGCAGTACTTC
NA TRBJ1-2 TRBD1 TRBV7-9 CAHGQGRDYTF TGTGCCCATGGACAGGGTCGTGACTACACCTTC
once TRBJ1-5 TRBD1 TRBV6-4 CASSDSDRVTQPQHF TGTGCCAGCAGTGACTCGGACAGGGTGACTCAGCCCCAGCATTTT
NA TRBJ1-1 NA TRBV3-1/TRBV3-2 CASSQWGDGGTEAFF TGTGCCAGCAGCCAATGGGGGGACGGGGGCACTGAAGCTTTCTTT
few TRBJ2-1 NA TRBV28 CASSGGLGDEQFF TGTGCCAGCAGTGGGGGCCTCGGTGATGAGCAGTTCTTC
few TRBJ1-6 TRBD1 TRBV7-8 CASSSSTGGYSPLHF TGTGCCAGCAGCTCCAGCACAGGGGGCTATTCGCCCCTCCACTTT
NA TRBJ1-1 TRBD1 TRBV29-1 CSVAGGNTEAFF TGCAGCGTGGCAGGGGGGAACACTGAAGCTTTCTTT
NA TRBJ1-6 NA TRBV6-6 CASSYTGRGSPLHF TGTGCCAGCAGTTATACCGGCCGGGGGTCACCCCTCCACTTT
NA TRBJ1-4 NA TRBV19 CASSIDRNEKLFF TGTGCCAGTAGTATCGACAGGAATGAAAAACTGTTTTTT
NA TRBJ1-5 TRBD1 TRBV2 CASSESRQGRYQPQHF TGTGCCAGCAGTGAAAGTCGACAGGGGAGGTATCAGCCCCAGCATTTT
NA TRBJ1-6 TRBD1 TRBV28 CASNLQTGTGSPLHF TGTGCCAGCAACCTTCAGACAGGGACGGGATCACCCCTCCACTTT
NA TRBJ2-3 NA TRBV5-1 CASSLSTSPRDTQYF TGCGCCAGCAGCTTGTCCACTTCCCCTCGGGATACGCAGTATTTT
few TRBJ2-2 NA TRBV6-5 CASRRTGELFF TGTGCCAGCAGGAGGACCGGGGAGCTGTTTTTT
NA TRBJ2-7 NA TRBV3-1/TRBV3-2 CASAGGPTYEQYF TGTGCCAGTGCCGGGGGACCAACCTACGAGCAGTACTTC
NA TRBJ1-1 NA TRBV27 CASSLRRYTEAFF TGTGCCAGCAGCTTACGGAGGTACACTGAAGCTTTCTTT
few TRBJ2-7 TRBD2 TRBV15 CATSTRTSGIYEQYF TGTGCCACCAGCACGAGGACTAGCGGGATCTACGAGCAGTACTTC
NA TRBJ2-1 NA TRBV27 CASSYHGAGEQFF TGTGCCAGCAGTTACCATGGGGCCGGGGAGCAGTTCTTC
NA TRBJ1-1 TRBD1 TRBV29-1 CSVQTGKTEAFF TGCAGCGTTCAGACAGGGAAAACTGAAGCTTTCTTT
NA TRBJ2-1 TRBD2 TRBV9 CASSVELAESSYNEQFF TGTGCCAGCAGCGTAGAACTAGCGGAAAGCTCCTACAATGAGCAGTTCTTC
NA TRBJ1-4 NA TRBV30 CAWSVNSLNEKLFF TGTGCCTGGAGTGTAAACAGCCTTAATGAAAAACTGTTTTTT
NA TRBJ2-7 NA TRBV5-1 CASSTTGKVSYEQYF TGCGCCAGCAGCACCACAGGGAAGGTCTCCTACGAGCAGTACTTC
NA TRBJ2-2 TRBD2 TRBV6-1 CASSALAALNTGELFF TGTGCCAGCAGTGCACTAGCGGCCTTGAACACCGGGGAGCTGTTTTTT
few TRBJ2-7 NA TRBV2 CASSDRVGSYEQYF TGTGCCAGCAGTGACAGGGTCGGATCCTACGAGCAGTACTTC
NA TRBJ1-2 TRBD1 TRBV5-4 CASSQQGQEPFYGYTF TGTGCCAGCAGCCAACAGGGACAGGAACCGTTCTATGGCTACACCTTC
NA TRBJ2-5 NA TRBV25-1 CASSELKFQETQYF TGTGCCAGCAGTGAGTTAAAATTCCAAGAGACCCAGTACTTC
few TRBJ2-2 NA TRBV5-1 CASSLDTSGGELFF TGCGCCAGCAGCTTGGACACCTCTGGCGGGGAGCTGTTTTTT
few TRBJ1-2 NA TRBV4-1 CASSPSGGPAPNYGYTF TGCGCCAGCAGCCCCTCAGGAGGTCCGGCACCGAACTATGGCTACACCTTC
NA TRBJ2-7 NA TRBV18 CASSLGWGDEQYF TGTGCCAGCTCACTCGGTTGGGGAGACGAGCAGTACTTC
NA TRBJ2-5 TRBD2 TRBV2 CASSERRLTSAQRGTQYF TGTGCCAGCAGTGAACGGCGGCTTACTAGCGCCCAGCGGGGGACCCAGTACTTC
NA TRBJ2-7 NA TRBV5-6 CASSLEGRRGWVYEQYF TGTGCCAGCAGCTTGGAGGGCAGACGAGGGTGGGTCTACGAGCAGTACTTC
NA TRBJ1-1 NA TRBV14 CASSQFSGTEAFF TGTGCCAGCAGCCAATTCTCAGGGACTGAAGCTTTCTTT